Here is one T cell receptor (beta chain) with its context. This specimen comes from a study of PD-L1 blockade in urothelial cancer. Here immunoSEQ multiplex PCR was the method, and the copy in TCRdb shows in-frame clones only, minus some. The table lists about 70,000 clones, under 90% of them singletons, with around 4.2% in the top ten. As for time point: pretreatment peripheral blood. Anywhere from 1 to 8 samples came from each patient, spanning pretreatment and on-treatment. The CDR3 extends over 18 amino acids. V gave up 0 bases and J gave up 2 bases; unmatched junction bases: 11. CDR1 is SGDLS and CDR2 is YYNGEE in the germline V gene.

This clonotype originated in a man between 65 and 85 years old with urothelial cancer. The input for sequencing was PBMCs, taken around atezolizumab (anti-PD-L1) treatment. V and J are TRBV9 and TRBJ2-7; 10 bases fit TRBD2. The CDR3 region is CASSVGRASGSGAYEQYF. The DNA of the CDR3 is TGTGCCAGCAGCGTAGGTCGGGCTAGCGGGAGCGGGGCCTACGAGCAGTACTTC.